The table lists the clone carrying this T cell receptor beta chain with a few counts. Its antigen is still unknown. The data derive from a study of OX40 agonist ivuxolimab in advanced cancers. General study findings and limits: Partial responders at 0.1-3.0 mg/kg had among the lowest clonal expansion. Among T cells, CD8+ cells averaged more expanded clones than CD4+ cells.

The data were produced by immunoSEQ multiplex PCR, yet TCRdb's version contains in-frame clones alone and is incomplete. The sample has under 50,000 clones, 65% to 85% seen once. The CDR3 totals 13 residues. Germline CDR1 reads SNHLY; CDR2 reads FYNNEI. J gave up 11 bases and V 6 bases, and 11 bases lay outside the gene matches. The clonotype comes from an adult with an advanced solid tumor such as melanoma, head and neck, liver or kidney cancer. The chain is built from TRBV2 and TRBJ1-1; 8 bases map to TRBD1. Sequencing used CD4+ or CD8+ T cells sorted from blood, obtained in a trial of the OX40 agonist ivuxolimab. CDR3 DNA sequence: TGTGCCAGCAGCTCGGACAGGGATTATAAGGCTTTCTTT. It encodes CASSSDRDYKAFF.